A selection of T cell receptor beta chains follows, all from one sample in a study of CD8+CD57+ T cells in acquired aplastic anemia. TCRdb reanalysed the reads using MiXCR and keeps one entry per CDR3 protein. In the table there are approximately 190,000 distinct CDR3 sequences, around 47% of which are singletons. Material for sequencing was sorted CD4+, CD8+, or CD8+CD57+ T cells (not recorded which) from PBMCs. Receptor source: a human donor with aplastic anemia. CDR3s include the opening cysteine and the closing phenylalanine or tryptophan. A D gene is named only where the DNA matches it firmly. Clone size is not always given. Where it is, it says once, few, many or a class for expanded clones.

j_gene,abundance,d_gene,v_gene,CDR3nt,CDR3aa
TRBJ1-6,many,.,TRBV7-9,TGTGCCAGCAGCGACGCGGGGGGGACGGCCACCAGGTCACCCCTCCACTTT,CASSDAGGTATRSPLHF
TRBJ2-3,.,TRBD2,TRBV19,TGTGCCAGTAGTACGCTAGCGGCTAGCACAGATACGCAGTATTTT,CASSTLAASTDTQYF
TRBJ1-6,many,.,TRBV7-6,TGTGCCAGCAGCGAGACATGGAGAGAATCACCCCTCCACTTT,CASSETWRESPLHF
TRBJ1-2,.,.,TRBV7-8,TGTGCCAGCAGCTTAGCCCTCAGGAATGGCTACACCTTC,CASSLALRNGYTF
TRBJ2-3,many,TRBD2,TRBV7-2,TGTGCCAGCAGCAAGACTAGCGGGAGGGGCACAGATACGCAGTATTTT,CASSKTSGRGTDTQYF
TRBJ1-2,many,TRBD1,TRBV9,TGTGCCAGCAGCGCGGGGGACAGGGAATATGGCTACACCTTC,CASSAGDREYGYTF
TRBJ2-7,.,TRBD2,TRBV2,TGTGCCAGCAGTGAACTAAGGCTAGCGGGAGTCGGCGAGCAGTACTTC,CASSELRLAGVGEQYF
TRBJ2-7,.,.,TRBV7-6,TGTGCCAGCAGCTTAGTTTCGAGCGAGCAGTACTTC,CASSLVSSEQYF
TRBJ2-7,.,TRBD2,TRBV5-1,TGCGCCAGCAGCAAGCCCAAAGCGGGACCGACCTACGAGCAGTACTTC,CASSKPKAGPTYEQYF
TRBJ1-4,.,.,TRBV12-3/TRBV12-4,TGTGCCAGCAGTTTAAGGTTAACGGCGACTAATGAAAAACTGTATTTT,CASSLRLTATNEKLYF
TRBJ2-1,.,.,TRBV2,TGTGCCAGCAGGCTTGAGCGGTCCTACAATGAGCAGTTCTTC,CASRLERSYNEQFF
TRBJ1-5,many,.,TRBV24-1,TGTGCCACCAGTGATTATCGGGGGATCGGTCAGCCCCAGCATTTT,CATSDYRGIGQPQHF
TRBJ1-4,.,.,TRBV29-1,TGCAGCGTTCGGGGATTCGCTAATGAAAAACTGTTTTTT,CSVRGFANEKLFF
TRBJ2-7,.,TRBD2,TRBV7-6,TGTGCCAGCGGCTTATCCGGGACTAGCTCTAGCGAGCAGTACTTC,CASGLSGTSSSEQYF
TRBJ1-2,many,TRBD1,TRBV11-2,TGTGCCAGCAGCCCGCAGACAGGGGGCGGCCACTATGGCTACACCTTC,CASSPQTGGGHYGYTF
TRBJ2-1,many,.,TRBV9,TGTGCCAGCAGCGTCTTCCTAGCTGGAGGGGGCCACAATGAGCAGTTCTTC,CASSVFLAGGGHNEQFF
TRBJ2-7,many,.,TRBV11-2,TGTGCCAGCACCGCGGGACTTTCGTCGCGAGAGCAGTACTTC,CASTAGLSSREQYF
TRBJ1-5,many,.,TRBV20-1,TGCAGTGCCAGGACTGGAAGTCAGCCCCAGCATTTT,CSARTGSQPQHF
TRBJ2-1,many,.,TRBV7-2,TGTGCCAGCAGCCGTCAACTCAATGAGCAGTTCTTC,CASSRQLNEQFF
TRBJ2-1,.,.,TRBV11-1,TGTGCCAGCAGCCACCCGGGACAACACAATGAGCAGTTCTTC,CASSHPGQHNEQFF
TRBJ2-5,.,TRBD2,TRBV7-7,TGTGCTAGCAGCTCACTAGCGGGAGATGAAGAGACCCAGTACTTC,CASSSLAGDEETQYF
TRBJ2-5,.,.,TRBV7-8,TGTGCCAGCAGCTTAAATCGCCCCAGGGTGAGGGAGCAGTACTTC,CASSLNRPRVREQYF
TRBJ2-1,many,.,TRBV5-1,TGCGCCAGCAGCTTGGGAAGGGGCGATGAGCAGTTCTTC,CASSLGRGDEQFF
TRBJ1-5,.,.,TRBV7-2,TGTGCCAGCAGCTGGACACAGGATCAGCCCCAGCATTTT,CASSWTQDQPQHF
TRBJ2-7,.,.,TRBV7-8,TGTGCCAGCAGCTTAAAGAGGGACCGACCCTACGAGCAGTACTTC,CASSLKRDRPYEQYF
TRBJ2-7,.,.,TRBV7-9,TGTGCCAGCAGCCCACGGACTGTATACGAGCAGTACTTC,CASSPRTVYEQYF
TRBJ1-1,once,.,TRBV29-1,TGCAGCGTTGAAGAGACCCAGACGGATAACACTGAAGCTTTCTTT,CSVEETQTDNTEAFF
TRBJ1-5,many,TRBD1,TRBV6-1,TGTGCCAGCAGTGTCCACAGGGGTTGGAGCAATCAGCCCCAGCATTTT,CASSVHRGWSNQPQHF
TRBJ2-5,many,TRBD2,TRBV5-4,TGTGCCAGCAGCTACCCTAGCGGAGGAGAGACCCAGTACTTC,CASSYPSGGETQYF
TRBJ2-3,.,TRBD2,TRBV6-4,TGTGCCCCCCCGACTAGCGCGAGCACAGATACGCAGTATTTT,CAPPTSASTDTQYF
TRBJ1-6,many,.,TRBV15,TGTGCCACCAGCAGGAGTCGCGGGAGCTATAATTCACCCCTCCACTTT,CATSRSRGSYNSPLHF
TRBJ1-6,.,.,TRBV7-2,TGTGCCAGCCGCGTTGCGTCGCTTAATTCACCCCTCCACTTT,CASRVASLNSPLHF
TRBJ2-7,many,TRBD1,TRBV6-1,TGTGCCAGCAGCGGACAGGGGTCCAGGTACGAGCAGTACTTC,CASSGQGSRYEQYF
TRBJ1-6,.,TRBD1,TRBV2,TGTGCCAGCAGTGGGACAGGGAAGCATAATTCACCCCTCCACTTT,CASSGTGKHNSPLHF
TRBJ2-2,.,TRBD2,TRBV25-1,TGTGCCAGCAGTGCCAGACTAGCGGGTGTGAACACCGGGGAGCTGTTTTTT,CASSARLAGVNTGELFF
TRBJ2-7,.,TRBD2,TRBV20-1,TGCAGTGCCCTCCGGCGGGAGACAACCTACGAGCAGTACTTC,CSALRRETTYEQYF
TRBJ1-5,medium-sized,.,TRBV2,TGTGCCAGCAGTGGAGGCGGTTCCAATCAGCCCCAGCATTTT,CASSGGGSNQPQHF
TRBJ1-4,many,TRBD1,TRBV7-2,TGTGCCAGCAGGTGGACAGGGGTATCAACTAATGAAAAACTGTTTTTT,CASRWTGVSTNEKLFF
TRBJ1-1,.,.,TRBV29-1,TGCAGCGTTGTTGCCCCGAACACTGAAGCTTTCTTT,CSVVAPNTEAFF
TRBJ2-3,.,.,TRBV20-1,TGCAGTGCTAGACACCTCGGGGGCCCTTATCGGGATACGCGGTATTTT,CSARHLGGPYRDTRYF
TRBJ2-2,many,.,TRBV7-2,TGTGCCAGCAGCTTAGCCCCGAACACCGGGGAGCTGTTTTTT,CASSLAPNTGELFF
TRBJ2-2,.,TRBD2,TRBV7-3,TGTGCCAGCAGCTTGGGTAGCGGGGCGAACACCGGGGAGCTGTTTTTT,CASSLGSGANTGELFF
TRBJ2-1,.,TRBD2,TRBV24-1,TGTGCCACCAGTGAAGGACTAGGCGTTGTATATGAGCAGTTCTTC,CATSEGLGVVYEQFF
TRBJ1-2,many,TRBD1,TRBV29-1,TGCAGCGTTGAAGCGCTCGGGGGACAGGGGCTTAACTATGGCTACACCTTC,CSVEALGGQGLNYGYTF
TRBJ2-4,few,TRBD1,TRBV2,TGTGCCAGCAGTGTTGGGACAGTTCGGTACTTC,CASSVGTVRYF
TRBJ1-4,once,.,TRBV11-2,TGTGCCAGCAGGTGGGCAGGGGTATCAACTAATGAAAAACTGTTTTTC,CASRWAGVSTNEKLFF
TRBJ1-5,.,TRBD1,TRBV5-8,TGTGCCAGCAGCTTGGGACAGGGAAGCAATCAGCCCCAGCATTTT,CASSLGQGSNQPQHF
TRBJ1-3,.,TRBD1,TRBV20-1,TGCAGTGCTACCACAGGGGATCGAAACACCATATATTTT,CSATTGDRNTIYF
TRBJ1-3,.,.,TRBV6-2/TRBV6-3,TGTGCCAGCAGCTACTCAGAGGCCCCCGGAAACACCATATATTTT,CASSYSEAPGNTIYF
TRBJ2-7,many,TRBD1,TRBV7-9,TGTGCCAGCAGCTTATTACGCACAGGGGGCTACGACGAGCAGTACTTC,CASSLLRTGGYDEQYF
TRBJ2-3,.,.,TRBV20-1,TGCAGTGCTAGAGAGAGACAGCTAGGCACAGATACGCAGTATTTT,CSARERQLGTDTQYF
TRBJ2-7,.,TRBD2,TRBV20-1,TGCAGTGCTAGACCTCCCTCCCAAGCGGGAGCCGCGCAGTACTTC,CSARPPSQAGAAQYF
TRBJ2-7,many,.,TRBV11-3,TGTGCCAGCAGCCCACCGGTTATACGCGGCACCTCCTACGAGCAGTACTTC,CASSPPVIRGTSYEQYF
TRBJ2-5,.,.,TRBV24-1,TGTGCCACTAGCCTGTCCAGCGGCGGAGAGACCCAGTACTTC,CATSLSSGGETQYF
TRBJ2-3,medium-sized,.,TRBV29-1,TGCAGCGTTGAAGGAGGTGGCACAGATACGCAGTATTTT,CSVEGGGTDTQYF
TRBJ2-1,few,.,TRBV2,TGTGCCAGCGGCGTTGATGAGCAGTTCTTC,CASGVDEQFF
TRBJ2-3,few,.,TRBV2,TGTGCCAGCAGCTCCGGTGTACCGACAGATACGCAGTATTTT,CASSSGVPTDTQYF